This entry lists 2 T cell receptor beta chains sequenced from one sample in a study of cytomegalovirus exposure and HLA in healthy donors. The PCR contained 60 Vbeta and 13 Jbeta primers. Sequencing was performed with immunoSEQ multiplex PCR; in TCRdb, only in-frame clones are kept and a portion is missing. The sample contains 25,000 or so clones, 60% to 80% of which appear only once. Source material: PBMCs. Receptors were obtained from a male donor in good health and CMV-seronegative.

As regards this clone: An end of the junction differs from the germline gene, which may be a read error. Different DNA sequences within this sample yield the same CDR3. This rearrangement joins TRBV4-3 to TRBJ2-7, with D unresolved. CDR1 LGHNA and CDR2 YSLEER come from the germline V gene. The CDR3 length is 16 residues. CDR3 sequence (DNA): TGCGCCAGCAGCCAAGATCGGTCTAGAAAAAACTACGAGCAGTATTTC. Protein sequence: CASSQDRSRKNYEQYF.

The rearrangement links TRBV6-1 to TRBJ2-1, with D perhaps TRBD2 (6 bases). Germline CDR1 MNHNS, CDR2 SASEGT. CDR3 length: 18 amino acids. V was cut by 2 bases and J by 0 bases, with 17 bases left in between. DNA for the CDR3: TGTGCCAGCAGTGAACCTCCTACGGGAGTGCGCTCCTACAATGAGCAGTTCTTC. This translates into CASSEPPTGVRSYNEQFF.